What follows describes a single T cell receptor beta chain. The CDR3 has 13 amino acids. The V gene's germline CDR1 is SGHDT and CDR2 YYEEEE. Trimming took 6 bases from V and 4 from J, leaving 13 bases between them. The sample is drawn from a study of T cell changes during pregnancy in multiple sclerosis. Data came from immunoSEQ multiplex PCR; TCRdb stores just in-frame clones and leaves some out. The sample gives about 110,000 clones, approximately 89% of which show up once; roughly 3.5% is in the top ten. The receptor's source is a female donor with multiple sclerosis, enrolled in a pregnancy study. The sample was peripheral blood, taken after pregnancy. J is TRBJ2-5 and V is TRBV5-6; perhaps TRBD2 as D (5 bases). The CDR3 is CASKLVSVETQYF. Written as DNA, the CDR3 is TGTGCCAGCAAACTAGTATCGGTAGAGACCCAGTACTTC.